The 22 T cell receptor beta chains presented below share a single source sample, sequenced in a study of blood T cell repertoires in COVID-19. The data were produced by immunoSEQ multiplex PCR, yet TCRdb's version contains in-frame clones alone and is incomplete. Of approximately 100,000 clones in the sample, roughly 80% were seen once. The specimen was peripheral blood. These receptors all come from an older man with active or convalescent COVID-19.

A few counts support this clone. V and J are TRBV7-9 and TRBJ1-5; D is perhaps TRBD1 (5 bases). Germline V gene sequence: CDR1 SEHNR, CDR2 FQNEAQ (reference sequence). The CDR3 covers 14 residues. Trimming shortened V by 1 base and J by 7 bases, and 11 bases separated the two germline ends. CDR3 amino acids: CASSLEGLGQPQHF. The CDR3, as DNA: TGTGCCAGCAGCTTAGAGGGGTTAGGCCAGCCCCAGCATTTT. The full variable domain, rest sourced from reference TRBV7-9 and TRBJ1-5, is DTGVSQNPRHKITKRGQNVTFRCDPISEHNRLYWYRQTLGQGPEFLTYFQNEAQLEKSRLLSDRFSAERPKGSFSTLEIQRTEQGDSAMYLCASSLEGLGQPQHFGDGTRLSIL.

This chain connects TRBV9 to TRBJ1-3, with TRBD1 matching over 9 bases. The CDR3 consists of 17 residues. Germline lookup yields CDR1 SGDLS and CDR2 YYNGEE. V trimming: 3 bases; J trimming: 0 bases; junction bases outside the gene matches: 7. CDR3 nucleotides: TGTGCCAGCAGCGCTGGACAGGGGCCAAGCTCTGGAAACACCATATATTTT. Translation gives CASSAGQGPSSGNTIYF.

The rearrangement links TRBV19 to TRBJ2-1; 12 nucleotides line up with TRBD2. Germline CDR1 is LNHDA and CDR2 is SQIVND (reference sequence). J lost 4 bases, V lost 5 bases, and 6 bases had no gene match. The CDR3 length is 16 residues. CDR3 DNA sequence: TGTGCCAGTAGTCGACTAGCGGGGGCCGCTTACAATGAGCAGTTCTTC. It specifies CASSRLAGAAYNEQFF.

The chain joins TRBV1 to TRBJ2-3; no DNA check was done on the table's D call, TRBD2. TRBV1 is marked as a pseudogene. This CDR3 is 16 amino acids long. The CDR3 nucleotides are TGCACCAGCAGCCAATCACTAGCGGCTAGCACAGATACGCAGTATTTT. This translates into CTSSQSLAASTDTQYF.

This chain connects TRBV6-1 to TRBJ2-2; a weak D match, TRBD1 (6 bases). Germline CDR1 reads MNHNS; CDR2 reads SASEGT. The CDR3 covers 15 residues. V gave up 1 base and J gave up 3 bases, with 9 bases separating them. CDR3 DNA: TGTGCCAGCAGTGAAGGGACAGCTTACACCGGGGAGCTGTTTTTT. The encoded protein is CASSEGTAYTGELFF.

This clone was counted a few times. The chain is built from TRBV14 and TRBJ1-1, with D possibly being TRBD1 (6 bases). The V end lost 0 bases, the J end lost 5 bases, and 7 bases lay between the germline ends. The germline CDR1 and CDR2 sequences are SGHDN and FVKESK. This CDR3 is built from 13 residues. The CDR3 nucleotides are TGTGCCAGCAGCCAAGAGAGGGGGACTGAAGCTTTCTTT. Protein: CASSQERGTEAFF.

This clone was found once. V is TRBV24-1 and J is TRBJ2-7, with D possibly TRBD1 on 6 matching bases. With 5 bases removed from V and 6 bases from J, the gap between germline ends came to 10 bases. This CDR3 contains 12 residues. CDR1 is KGHDR, CDR2 SFDVKD, per germline. The CDR3 spells CATSGGLGEQYF. The CDR3 region has the DNA TGTGCCACCAGTGGGGGGCTAGGCGAGCAGTACTTC.

This clone has ten or more counts. The V and J genes are TRBV5-1 and TRBJ1-2; TRBD1 aligns across 8 bases. In germline, CDR1 is SGHRS, CDR2 YFSETQ. CDR3 length equals 15 residues. J gave up 5 bases and V 1 base, and 7 bases lay outside the gene matches. CDR3 nucleotides: TGCGCCAGCAGCTTGACCGCCAGGACAGGGTATGGCTACACCTTC. This gives the protein CASSLTARTGYGYTF.

V usage is TRBV18 and J usage is TRBJ2-2, with 7 nucleotides matching TRBD2. V was pared by 3 bases and J by 4 bases, with 11 bases of the junction left unmatched. From germline, CDR1 is KGHSH and CDR2 LQKENI. The CDR3 is 17 residues long. The CDR3 DNA reads TGTGCCAGCTCACCCGCCTCTAGCGGAACTTCCACCGGGGAGCTGTTTTTT. As protein: CASSPASSGTSTGELFF.

This rearrangement joins TRBV5-1 to TRBJ2-2; TRBD2 agrees at 11 bases. This CDR3 comprises 15 residues. V gave up 1 base and J gave up 5 bases; unmatched junction bases: 1. CDR1 and CDR2 (germline): SGHRS, YFSETQ. CDR3 nucleotides: TGCGCCAGCAGCTTGACTAGCGGGAGAACCGGGGAGCTGTTTTTT. It translates to CASSLTSGRTGELFF.

The chain couples TRBV6-5 to TRBJ2-3, with D unresolved. V lost 2 bases, J lost 0 bases, and 12 bases lay in between. The CDR3 totals 16 residues. Looked up from germline, CDR1 is MNHEY and CDR2 is SVGAGI. CDR3 DNA sequence: TGTGCCAGCAGTTACGCCACGTCTATCAGCACAGATACGCAGTATTTT. Its protein product is CASSYATSISTDTQYF.

The chain has TRBV5-7 and TRBJ2-5, with D perhaps TRBD1 (5 bases). TRBV5-7 is an open reading frame, and its role is uncertain. V lost 2 bases and J 5 bases, leaving 13 bases between the germline ends. This CDR3 comprises 14 residues. The DNA for the CDR3 is TGTGCCAGCAGCTTTAACCGCAGGGCCGAGACCCAGTACTTC. It translates to CASSFNRRAETQYF.

This rearrangement joins TRBV28 to TRBJ2-3; D remains ambiguous. Germline values: CDR1 MDHEN, CDR2 SYDVKM. Trimming stripped 5 bases from V and 4 bases from J, with 10 bases between. The length of the CDR3 is 13 residues. This chain's CDR3 is CASSALSPDTQYF. CDR3 DNA sequence: TGTGCCAGCAGTGCGCTTAGTCCAGATACGCAGTATTTT. Combining the CDR3 with reference TRBV28 and TRBJ2-3 gives the whole variable domain DVKVTQSSRYLVKRTGEKVFLECVQDMDHENMFWYRQDPGLGLRLIYFSYDVKMKEKGDIPEGYSVSREKKERFSLILESASTNQTSMYLCASSALSPDTQYFGPGTRLTVL.

This clone was seen only a few times. This chain links TRBV9 with TRBJ2-5; D possibly corresponds to TRBD1 (6 bases). CDR3 length: 14 amino acids. CDR1 is SGDLS, CDR2 YYNGEE, per germline. V was shortened by 0 bases and J by 5 bases, with 11 bases between the two germline ends. CDR3 sequence: CASSVGGGWETQYF. The DNA of the CDR3 is TGTGCCAGCAGCGTAGGAGGGGGTTGGGAGACCCAGTACTTC.

The chain is built from TRBV6-5 and TRBJ2-5, with 9 positions matching TRBD2. The CDR3 consists of 16 residues. The germline V gene encodes CDR1 MNHEY and CDR2 SVGAGI. V dropped 2 bases and J dropped 2; count of bases not matched to a gene: 6. The CDR3 protein is CASSYVIAGEQETQYF. The CDR3 DNA is TGTGCCAGCAGTTACGTGATAGCGGGGGAACAAGAGACCCAGTACTTC.

The J gene is TRBJ1-2, the V gene TRBV6-1, with 8 nucleotides matching TRBD1. V lost 1 base to trimming and J lost 5 bases; unmatched junction nucleotides: 6. The CDR3 covers 15 residues. Germline V gene lookup returns CDR1 MNHNS and CDR2 SASEGT. CDR3 in amino acids: CASSEGTGTGYGYTF. The CDR3 nucleotides read TGTGCCAGCAGTGAAGGGACAGGGACGGGTTATGGCTACACCTTC.

In its sample, this clone was seen once. The V and J genes are TRBV30 and TRBJ2-5; the D gene is possibly TRBD2 (6 bases). Germline V CDR1 and CDR2: GTSNPN, SVGIG (reference sequence). Trimming shortened V by 3 bases and J by 0 bases, and 14 bases separated the two germline ends. There are 15 residues in the CDR3. The CDR3 DNA follows: TGTGCCTGGAGCCATGGGGGGTCGTACCAAGAGACCCAGTACTTC. Translating it yields CAWSHGGSYQETQYF.

This clone came up once. This rearrangement joins TRBV3-1 (or the pseudogene TRBV3-2) to TRBJ2-6; TRBD2 aligns across 8 bases. CDR1 and CDR2 (germline): LGHDT, YNNKEL (reference sequence). Trimming cost V 4 bases and J 3 bases; bases outside gene matches: 11. The CDR3 is made up of 18 amino acids. The DNA of the CDR3 is TGTGCCAGCAGCCGCACGACTAGCGCGTCTGGTGGGGCCAACGTCCTGACTTTC. Encoded protein: CASSRTTSASGGANVLTF.

V and J are TRBV9 and TRBJ2-1, with 11 bases that match TRBD2. Germline CDR1 reads SGDLS; CDR2 reads YYNGEE. V shed 0 bases and J 9 bases; nucleotides not matched to a gene: 8. The CDR3 totals 16 residues. The CDR3 spells CASSVGVAGGPGEQFF. DNA for the CDR3: TGTGCCAGCAGCGTAGGTGTAGCGGGAGGGCCAGGTGAGCAGTTCTTC.

The CDR3 nucleotides read TGCAGCGTTGTGCGGCAGGGGACTGAAGCTTTCTTT. Translating it yields CSVVRQGTEAFF. The chain couples TRBV29-1 to TRBJ1-1; D might be TRBD1 (6 bases). V lost 4 bases and J 5 bases, leaving 11 bases between the germline ends. CDR1 and CDR2 from the germline V gene are SQVTM and ANQGSEA. This CDR3 is built from 12 residues.

The chain has TRBV27 and TRBJ1-1; 7 bases match TRBD1. CDR1 MNHEY and CDR2 SMNVEV come from the germline V gene (reference sequence). Trimming cost V 5 bases and J 1 base; bases outside gene matches: 7. The CDR3 extends over 15 amino acids. CDR3 coding DNA: TGTGCCAGCAGTAGAGGAGGGGGCCAGAACACTGAAGCTTTCTTT. This encodes CASSRGGGQNTEAFF.

The gene calls are TRBV6-5 and TRBJ2-1, with 8 bases identical to TRBD2. Germline V gene sequence: CDR1 MNHEY, CDR2 SVGAGI. The ends lost 6 bases at V and 8 bases at J; junction bases unmatched: 9. The CDR3 is 14 residues long. The CDR3 DNA follows: TGTGCCAGCAGGCCGAGCGGGAGTGGCGATGAGCAGTTCTTC. It yields the protein CASRPSGSGDEQFF.